The 18 T cell receptor beta chains in this list originate from one sample, sequenced in a study of identical twins. TCRdb recomputed calls from the 5' RACE reads with MiXCR, one row per CDR3 protein. The repertoire holds about 520,000 distinct CDR3 sequences, with around 20% as singletons. These data were likewise used in another study, on T cells expressing NK-cell markers.

The sample comprised CD4+ T cells sorted from blood. Source of these receptors: a woman aged 18-29 years in good health.

The V and J genes are TRBV12-3 or TRBV12-4 and TRBJ2-7, with a possible D match to TRBD1 (6 bases). This CDR3 has 18 residues. V was pared by 7 bases and J by 0 bases, with 25 bases between. CDR3 region: CASIVPQGKRSNSYEQYF. The DNA for the CDR3 is TGTGCCAGCATCGTCCCCCAGGGGAAACGGTCTAACTCCTACGAGCAGTACTTC.

A few counts support this clonotype. The rearrangement links TRBV12-3 or TRBV12-4 to TRBJ2-3; tentatively, D is TRBD1 (5 bases). Trimming removed 8 bases from V and 2 bases from J, with 8 bases in between. The CDR3 runs 12 residues. CDR3 nucleotides: TGTGCCAGCGTAGGGGTCACAGATACGCAGTATTTT. Protein sequence: CASVGVTDTQYF.

V usage is TRBV12-3 or TRBV12-4 and J usage is TRBJ1-6; 8 bases are shared with TRBD1. The ends lost 10 bases at V and 9 bases at J; junction bases unmatched: 11. The CDR3 has 14 amino acids. The CDR3 DNA follows: TGTGCCACCAGGACAGGGACCATCGGTTCACCCCTCCACTTT. This encodes CATRTGTIGSPLHF.

This chain joins TRBV4-3 and TRBJ1-1; maybe TRBD1 (6 bases). The CDR3 has 15 amino acids. V lost 3 bases and J lost 4, with 15 bases in between. The germline V gene has CDR1 LGHNA and CDR2 YSLEER. CDR3 nucleotides: TGCGCCAGCAGCCATGGGACAACCACTACCACTGAAGCTTTCTTT. Its protein product is CASSHGTTTTTEAFF.

The rearrangement joins TRBV12-3 or TRBV12-4 to TRBJ1-1; D unclear. V was trimmed by 6 bases and J by 0 bases, leaving 8 bases between them. The CDR3 has 13 residues. The CDR3 region is CASRLGMNTEAFF. CDR3 nucleotide sequence: TGTGCCAGCAGGCTAGGGATGAACACTGAAGCTTTCTTT.

There are a few counts of this clonotype. The V gene is TRBV7-8, the J gene TRBJ1-2, with no clear D. Germline V gene data show CDR1 as SGHVS and CDR2 as FQNEAQ. The germline V and J ends were trimmed by 0 bases and 8 bases, with 13 bases remaining between them. The CDR3 is made up of 14 amino acids. The CDR3 protein is CASSLAQPSRGYTF. The CDR3 nucleotides are TGTGCCAGCAGCTTAGCGCAGCCGAGCCGGGGCTACACCTTC. The entire variable domain, with the rest obtained from reference TRBV7-8 and TRBJ1-2, is as follows: GAGVSQSPRYKVAKRGQDVALRCDPISGHVSLFWYQQALGQGPEFLTYFQNEAQLDKSGLPSDRFFAERPEGSVSTLKIQRTQQEDSAVYLCASSLAQPSRGYTFGSGTRLTVV.

This chain joins TRBV7-9 and TRBJ1-1; TRBD1 matches 9 bases. V lost 5 bases to trimming and J lost 5 bases; unmatched junction nucleotides: 6. The length of the CDR3 is 14 residues. CDR1 and CDR2 from the germline V gene are SEHNR and FQNEAQ (reference sequence). The CDR3 sequence is CASSARQGETEAFF. Here the CDR3 DNA reads TGTGCCAGCAGCGCTCGACAGGGGGAGACTGAAGCTTTCTTT.

The chain carries TRBV11-1 and TRBJ1-2; 7 bases align to TRBD1. The length of the CDR3 is 18 residues. Germline trimming cut 3 bases from V and 0 bases from J; bases unmatched to any gene: 13. From germline, CDR1 is SGHAT and CDR2 FQDESV (reference sequence). Here the CDR3 DNA reads TGTGCCAGCAGCTTCCCCGCGGGACAGTCCCCTACTAACTATGGCTACACCTTC. Its translation is CASSFPAGQSPTNYGYTF.

This clonotype was counted only a few times. The genes are TRBV5-1 and TRBJ2-2; D is possibly TRBD2 (5 bases). Germline V gene data show CDR1 as SGHRS and CDR2 as YFSETQ. V shed 5 bases and J shed 5 bases, with 13 bases lying between them. The CDR3 sequence is 14 residues long. CDR3: CASSFPGETGELFF. CDR3 nucleotide sequence: TGCGCCAGCAGTTTCCCCGGGGAGACCGGGGAGCTGTTTTTT.

This chain uses TRBV14 with TRBJ2-1; TRBD2 matches 8 bases. This CDR3 has 18 amino acids. After removal of 1 base from V and 10 bases from J, the junction contained 18 bases not matched to a gene. Germline V gene sequence: CDR1 SGHDN, CDR2 FVKESK. Here the CDR3 reads CASSQATPTKRELREQFF. The DNA for the CDR3 is TGTGCCAGCAGCCAAGCGACCCCAACTAAGCGGGAGTTAAGGGAGCAGTTCTTC. Based on the CDR3 plus reference TRBV14 and TRBJ2-1, the full variable domain is EAGVTQFPSHSVIEKGQTVTLRCDPISGHDNLYWYRRVMGKEIKFLLHFVKESKQDESGMPNNRFLAERTGGTYSTLKVQPAELEDSGVYFCASSQATPTKRELREQFFGPGTRLTVL.

There are many counts of this clonotype. The chain uses TRBV10-3 and TRBJ2-7, with a tentative D call TRBD1 (5 bases). This CDR3 spans 12 amino acids. CDR1 is ENHRY, CDR2 SYGVKD, per germline. V gave up 6 bases and J gave up 2 bases, with 8 bases separating them. CDR3 coding DNA: TGTGCCATCAGGACAGATACCTACGAGCAGTACTTC. Encoded protein: CAIRTDTYEQYF.

This chain connects TRBV5-1 to TRBJ1-2; 9 positions match TRBD1. Looked up from germline, CDR1 is SGHRS and CDR2 is YFSETQ. The V gene end was trimmed by 4 bases and the J gene end by 9 bases; junction bases not matched to a gene: 4. The CDR3 has 12 residues. The CDR3 is CASSRDRDSYTF. In DNA, the CDR3 is TGCGCCAGCAGCCGGGACAGGGATAGCTACACCTTC.

In its sample, this clonotype was seen many times. The chain uses TRBV12-3 or TRBV12-4 and TRBJ2-2; 7 positions match TRBD1. The junction had 5 bases not matched to a gene; V was cut back by 6 bases and J by 7 bases. The CDR3 consists of 13 residues. This CDR3 reads CASSRTGVGELFF. The CDR3 DNA reads TGTGCCAGCAGCCGCACAGGGGTCGGGGAGCTGTTTTTT.

J is TRBJ1-1 and V is TRBV10-3; TRBD1 agrees at 7 bases. V dropped 5 bases and J dropped 0; count of bases not matched to a gene: 9. CDR3 length equals 16 residues. CDR1 and CDR2 from the germline V gene are ENHRY and SYGVKD. The chain's CDR3 is CAISRQGPTLNTEAFF. CDR3 DNA sequence: TGTGCCATCAGTAGACAGGGCCCGACACTGAACACTGAAGCTTTCTTT.

A few counts support this clonotype. The chain has TRBV10-3 and TRBJ1-2; a weak D match, TRBD1 (5 bases). Trimming removed 0 bases at V and 12 bases at J, with 14 bases between. CDR1 and CDR2 (germline): ENHRY, SYGVKD. The CDR3 length is 13 residues. CDR3 residues: CAISESTIKGDTF. The CDR3 DNA sequence: TGTGCCATCAGTGAGTCGACTATAAAAGGGGACACCTTC.

The V gene is TRBV9, the J gene TRBJ1-2; D is unresolved. Germline lookup yields CDR1 SGDLS and CDR2 YYNGEE. Trimming shortened V by 4 bases and J by 2 bases, and 18 bases separated the two germline ends. CDR3 length: 16 residues. The CDR3 region is CASSFTAEVLNYGYTF. As DNA, the CDR3 is TGTGCCAGCAGCTTTACAGCGGAGGTATTAAACTATGGCTACACCTTC.

The chain is built from TRBV20-1 and TRBJ1-1; no definite D call. CDR3 size: 13 residues. Germline CDR1 and CDR2: DFQATT and SNEGSKA (reference sequence). The V and J ends lost 3 bases and 0 bases respectively, with 8 bases between them. CDR3 nucleotide sequence: TGCAGTGCTAGGATATCTATGAACACTGAAGCTTTCTTT. Its translation is CSARISMNTEAFF.

This rearrangement joins TRBV10-3 to TRBJ2-7; D not resolved. Germline values: CDR1 ENHRY, CDR2 SYGVKD. The CDR3 totals 14 residues. V was pared by 4 bases and J by 3 bases, with 13 bases between. CDR3 region: CAISGSGTDYEQYF. CDR3 bases: TGTGCCATCAGTGGATCGGGCACGGACTACGAGCAGTACTTC.